A selection of T cell receptor beta chains follows, all from one sample in a study of T cells in Graves' hyperthyroidism and ophthalmopathy. TCRdb reprocessed the multiplex PCR reads with MiXCR, giving one entry per CDR3 protein. The data contain about 720,000 distinct CDR3 sequences, around 20% of them singletons. Sequenced input: blood. The receptors come from a woman between 45 and 65 years old with Graves' hyperthyroidism that later progressed to Graves' ophthalmopathy. The CDR3 runs from the conserved cysteine through the conserved F or W. A D gene is named only where the DNA matches it firmly. The listing skips clone size in some rows; elsewhere it reads once, few, many or a size class.

abundance: many; d_gene: -; v_gene: TRBV7-2; j_gene: TRBJ1-4; CDR3aa: CASSLAQGLELFF; CDR3nt: TGTGCCAGCAGCTTAGCGCAGGGGTTGGAACTGTTTTTT
abundance: -; d_gene: TRBD1; v_gene: TRBV20-1; j_gene: TRBJ2-7; CDR3aa: CSASGDRPSYEQYF; CDR3nt: TGCAGTGCTTCGGGGGACAGGCCGTCCTACGAGCAGTACTTC
abundance: few; d_gene: -; v_gene: TRBV6-6; j_gene: TRBJ2-5; CDR3aa: CASSYGPGETQYF; CDR3nt: TGTGCCAGCAGTTACGGCCCGGGGGAGACCCAGTACTTC
abundance: -; d_gene: -; v_gene: TRBV5-5; j_gene: TRBJ2-1; CDR3aa: CASSFTLDEQFF; CDR3nt: TGTGCCAGCAGCTTTACTCTTGATGAGCAGTTCTTC
abundance: -; d_gene: TRBD1; v_gene: TRBV5-1; j_gene: TRBJ1-6; CDR3aa: CASSLYRGHPNASSYNSPLHF; CDR3nt: TGCGCCAGCAGCTTGTACAGGGGGCATCCTAACGCGAGCTCCTATAATTCACCCCTCCACTTT
abundance: -; d_gene: -; v_gene: TRBV29-1; j_gene: TRBJ1-5; CDR3aa: CSYRDGDQPQHF; CDR3nt: TGCAGCTACCGGGACGGCGATCAGCCCCAGCATTTT
abundance: many; d_gene: -; v_gene: TRBV4-1; j_gene: TRBJ1-6; CDR3aa: CASSQEWGVNSPLHF; CDR3nt: TGCGCCAGCAGCCAAGAGTGGGGGGTGAATTCACCCCTCCACTTT
abundance: -; d_gene: TRBD2; v_gene: TRBV18; j_gene: TRBJ2-5; CDR3aa: CATSFSGETQYF; CDR3nt: TGTGCCACGTCTTTTAGCGGGGAGACCCAGTACTTC
abundance: -; d_gene: -; v_gene: TRBV15; j_gene: TRBJ1-3; CDR3aa: CATSSDRLEAGNTIYF; CDR3nt: TGTGCCACCAGCAGTGACAGGTTGGAAGCTGGAAACACCATATATTTT
abundance: -; d_gene: -; v_gene: TRBV20-1; j_gene: TRBJ1-1; CDR3aa: CSAREGRVGFAEAFF; CDR3nt: TGCAGTGCTAGAGAGGGCAGGGTCGGTTTTGCTGAAGCTTTCTTT
abundance: few; d_gene: -; v_gene: TRBV5-1; j_gene: TRBJ2-5; CDR3aa: CASGFGRGAEETQYF; CDR3nt: TGCGCCAGCGGATTCGGACGCGGGGCAGAAGAGACCCAGTACTTC
abundance: -; d_gene: -; v_gene: TRBV6-1; j_gene: TRBJ1-1; CDR3aa: CASSLAEVGAFF; CDR3nt: TGTGCCAGCAGTCTAGCGGAGGTTGGGGCTTTCTTT
abundance: -; d_gene: -; v_gene: TRBV4-1; j_gene: TRBJ1-2; CDR3aa: CASSQDPPTFNYGYTF; CDR3nt: TGCGCCAGCAGCCAAGATCCTCCTACCTTTAACTATGGCTACACCTTC
abundance: many; d_gene: -; v_gene: TRBV20-1; j_gene: TRBJ1-5; CDR3aa: CSAGSQGSQPQHF; CDR3nt: TGCAGTGCCGGAAGCCAGGGGAGTCAGCCCCAGCATTTT
abundance: many; d_gene: TRBD2; v_gene: TRBV3-1; j_gene: TRBJ2-5; CDR3aa: CASSQAGTGGPRSETQYF; CDR3nt: TGTGCCAGCAGCCAAGCCGGAACGGGGGGGCCGAGGTCAGAGACCCAGTACTTC
abundance: -; d_gene: TRBD1; v_gene: TRBV7-8; j_gene: TRBJ1-1; CDR3aa: CASSLTGGWTEAFF; CDR3nt: TGTGCCAGCAGCTTGACAGGGGGGTGGACTGAAGCTTTCTTT
abundance: many; d_gene: -; v_gene: TRBV30; j_gene: TRBJ2-5; CDR3aa: CAWRIWGNQETQYF; CDR3nt: TGTGCCTGGAGGATATGGGGGAACCAAGAGACCCAGTACTTC
abundance: many; d_gene: -; v_gene: TRBV12-3/TRBV12-4; j_gene: TRBJ1-2; CDR3aa: CASGGLGYGYTF; CDR3nt: TGTGCCAGCGGGGGGCTTGGCTATGGCTACACCTTC
abundance: many; d_gene: -; v_gene: TRBV5-1; j_gene: TRBJ1-6; CDR3aa: CASSLAGTPHSPLHF; CDR3nt: TGCGCCAGCAGCTTGGCCGGGACTCCACATTCACCCCTCCACTTT
abundance: many; d_gene: TRBD2; v_gene: TRBV30; j_gene: TRBJ2-3; CDR3aa: CACQGLAGVDTQYF; CDR3nt: TGTGCCTGCCAGGGACTAGCGGGGGTGGATACGCAGTATTTT
abundance: -; d_gene: -; v_gene: TRBV9; j_gene: TRBJ2-5; CDR3aa: CASSVVGGGAETQYF; CDR3nt: TGTGCCAGCAGCGTAGTAGGAGGGGGGGCAGAGACCCAGTACTTC
abundance: many; d_gene: -; v_gene: TRBV5-6; j_gene: TRBJ2-3; CDR3aa: CASSLEQGIGTDTQYF; CDR3nt: TGTGCCAGCAGCTTGGAACAGGGTATAGGCACAGATACGCAGTATTTT
abundance: -; d_gene: -; v_gene: TRBV15; j_gene: TRBJ2-6; CDR3aa: CATSRDPRGPNVLTF; CDR3nt: TGTGCCACCAGCAGAGATCCCAGGGGCCCCAACGTCCTGACTTTC
abundance: -; d_gene: TRBD1; v_gene: TRBV10-3; j_gene: TRBJ1-6; CDR3aa: CAISRDRDSPLHF; CDR3nt: TGTGCCATCAGCCGGGACAGGGATTCACCCCTCCACTTT
abundance: many; d_gene: TRBD1; v_gene: TRBV11-2; j_gene: TRBJ2-3; CDR3aa: CASSPRTGEDTQYF; CDR3nt: TGTGCCAGCAGCCCAAGGACAGGGGAGGATACGCAGTATTTT
abundance: -; d_gene: -; v_gene: TRBV5-1; j_gene: TRBJ1-4; CDR3aa: CASSLHRDANEKLFF; CDR3nt: TGCGCCAGCAGCCTCCACAGGGACGCTAATGAAAAACTGTTTTTT
abundance: many; d_gene: -; v_gene: TRBV6-2/TRBV6-3; j_gene: TRBJ1-1; CDR3aa: CASTPGGSGNTEAFF; CDR3nt: TGTGCCAGCACCCCGGGAGGGAGTGGGAACACTGAAGCTTTCTTT
abundance: -; d_gene: -; v_gene: TRBV4-1; j_gene: TRBJ1-5; CDR3aa: CASSPNPQGGSNQPQHF; CDR3nt: TGCGCCAGCAGCCCTAACCCACAGGGTGGGAGCAATCAGCCCCAGCATTTT
abundance: many; d_gene: -; v_gene: TRBV9; j_gene: TRBJ2-1; CDR3aa: CASSVGVGYYNEQFF; CDR3nt: TGTGCCAGCAGCGTAGGCGTTGGCTACTACAATGAGCAGTTCTTC
abundance: -; d_gene: -; v_gene: TRBV20-1; j_gene: TRBJ2-7; CDR3aa: CSALGAGPAYEQYF; CDR3nt: TGCAGTGCCCTAGGGGCAGGTCCGGCCTACGAGCAGTACTTC
abundance: few; d_gene: -; v_gene: TRBV3-1; j_gene: TRBJ1-3; CDR3aa: CASSLTVPSSGNTIYF; CDR3nt: TGTGCCAGCAGCTTGACAGTTCCCAGCTCTGGAAACACCATATATTTT
abundance: many; d_gene: TRBD1; v_gene: TRBV11-3; j_gene: TRBJ2-2; CDR3aa: CASSSPGQGNTGELFF; CDR3nt: TGTGCCAGCAGCTCGCCGGGACAGGGGAACACCGGGGAGCTGTTTTTT
abundance: few; d_gene: -; v_gene: TRBV14; j_gene: TRBJ2-3; CDR3aa: CASSQDVGWTYGADTQYF; CDR3nt: TGTGCCAGCAGCCAAGATGTGGGGTGGACATACGGGGCAGATACGCAGTATTTT
abundance: -; d_gene: -; v_gene: TRBV3-1; j_gene: TRBJ2-2; CDR3aa: CASGQGRGGPVKVELFF; CDR3nt: TGTGCCAGCGGCCAAGGACGAGGGGGGCCGGTTAAGGTAGAGCTGTTTTTT
abundance: few; d_gene: -; v_gene: TRBV11-2; j_gene: TRBJ1-3; CDR3aa: CASSSRQPRNTIYF; CDR3nt: TGTGCCAGCAGCTCCCGGCAGCCAAGAAACACCATATATTTT
abundance: many; d_gene: -; v_gene: TRBV7-9; j_gene: TRBJ1-4; CDR3aa: CASSLAKQKGQNEKLFF; CDR3nt: TGTGCCAGCAGCTTAGCGAAACAGAAGGGCCAAAATGAAAAACTGTTTTTT
abundance: few; d_gene: -; v_gene: TRBV10-3; j_gene: TRBJ2-1; CDR3aa: CAISESIVAYNEQFF; CDR3nt: TGTGCCATCAGTGAGTCGATAGTTGCTTACAATGAGCAGTTCTTC
abundance: many; d_gene: -; v_gene: TRBV11-2; j_gene: TRBJ2-7; CDR3aa: CASRERQSLPKQYF; CDR3nt: TGTGCCAGCAGGGAAAGACAGAGCCTCCCTAAGCAATACTTC
abundance: -; d_gene: -; v_gene: TRBV7-2; j_gene: TRBJ2-3; CDR3aa: CASSLAGRCRDPSTDTQYF; CDR3nt: TGTGCCAGCAGCTTAGCGGGTCGTTGCAGGGACCCTAGCACAGATACGCAGTATTTT
abundance: many; d_gene: -; v_gene: TRBV12-3/TRBV12-4; j_gene: TRBJ2-5; CDR3aa: CASSSGTGTETQYF; CDR3nt: TGTGCCAGCAGTTCCGGGACTGGCACGGAGACCCAGTACTTC
abundance: once; d_gene: -; v_gene: TRBV10-3; j_gene: TRBJ1-1; CDR3aa: CATRTVGGNTEAFF; CDR3nt: TGTGCCACCCGGACCGTGGGGGGCAACACTGAAGCTTTCTTT
abundance: -; d_gene: -; v_gene: TRBV5-5; j_gene: TRBJ2-5; CDR3aa: CASSQEDPNPRGLQETQYF; CDR3nt: TGTGCCAGCAGCCAAGAGGATCCGAATCCCAGGGGCCTCCAAGAGACCCAGTACTTC
abundance: many; d_gene: TRBD1; v_gene: TRBV18; j_gene: TRBJ2-1; CDR3aa: CASSPPNDRGYNEQFF; CDR3nt: TGTGCCAGCTCACCACCAAATGACAGGGGGTACAATGAGCAGTTCTTC
abundance: many; d_gene: -; v_gene: TRBV20-1; j_gene: TRBJ2-7; CDR3aa: CSASEGASYEQYF; CDR3nt: TGCAGTGCTAGCGAAGGGGCAAGCTACGAGCAGTACTTC
abundance: -; d_gene: -; v_gene: TRBV6-1; j_gene: TRBJ2-2; CDR3aa: CASKVSGVGELFF; CDR3nt: TGTGCCAGCAAAGTTTCAGGGGTCGGGGAGCTGTTTTTT
abundance: many; d_gene: -; v_gene: TRBV27; j_gene: TRBJ2-1; CDR3aa: CASSLLGGVDEQFF; CDR3nt: TGTGCCAGCAGTTTGCTGGGGGGCGTTGATGAGCAGTTCTTC
abundance: -; d_gene: -; v_gene: TRBV29-1; j_gene: TRBJ2-7; CDR3aa: CSVSTGDSEQYF; CDR3nt: TGCAGCGTTTCTACAGGGGACTCCGAGCAGTACTTC
abundance: many; d_gene: TRBD1; v_gene: TRBV11-2; j_gene: TRBJ1-2; CDR3aa: CASSLLGQENYGYTF; CDR3nt: TGTGCCAGCAGCTTGTTGGGACAGGAAAACTATGGCTACACCTTC
abundance: few; d_gene: -; v_gene: TRBV13; j_gene: TRBJ2-3; CDR3aa: CASSLAGVFTDTQYF; CDR3nt: TGTGCCAGCAGCTTAGCGGGGGTTTTTACAGATACGCAGTATTTT
abundance: -; d_gene: -; v_gene: TRBV6-1; j_gene: TRBJ1-5; CDR3aa: CASSDQVYSNQPQHF; CDR3nt: TGTGCCAGCAGTGATCAGGTTTATAGCAATCAGCCCCAGCATTTT
abundance: many; d_gene: -; v_gene: TRBV15; j_gene: TRBJ1-1; CDR3aa: CATSRPGVPEAFF; CDR3nt: TGTGCCACCAGCAGACCCGGGGTACCTGAAGCTTTCTTT
abundance: -; d_gene: TRBD2; v_gene: TRBV19; j_gene: TRBJ2-3; CDR3aa: CASSIGPSGGSDTQYF; CDR3nt: TGTGCCAGTAGTATCGGTCCTAGCGGGGGATCGGATACGCAGTATTTT
abundance: many; d_gene: -; v_gene: TRBV3-1; j_gene: TRBJ1-5; CDR3aa: CASSQEGALNQPQHF; CDR3nt: TGTGCCAGCAGCCAAGAGGGCGCTCTTAATCAGCCCCAGCATTTT
abundance: many; d_gene: -; v_gene: TRBV3-1; j_gene: TRBJ1-5; CDR3aa: CASSQDSKFQPQHF; CDR3nt: TGTGCCAGCAGCCAAGACTCCAAGTTTCAGCCCCAGCATTTT